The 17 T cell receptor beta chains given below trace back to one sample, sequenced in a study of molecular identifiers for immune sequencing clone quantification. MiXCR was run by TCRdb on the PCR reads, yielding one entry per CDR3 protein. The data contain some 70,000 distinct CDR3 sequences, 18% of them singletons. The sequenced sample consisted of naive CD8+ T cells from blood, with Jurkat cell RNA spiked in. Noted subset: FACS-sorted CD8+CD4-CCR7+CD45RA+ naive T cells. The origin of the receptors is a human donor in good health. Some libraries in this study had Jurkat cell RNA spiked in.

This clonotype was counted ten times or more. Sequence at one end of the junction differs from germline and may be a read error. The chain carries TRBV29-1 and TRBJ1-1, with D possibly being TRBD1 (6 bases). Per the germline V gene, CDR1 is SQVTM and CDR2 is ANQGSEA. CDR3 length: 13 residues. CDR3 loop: CSAPGQMNSEAFF. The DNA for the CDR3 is TGCAGCGCCCCTGGACAGATGAACAGTGAAGCTTTCTTT.

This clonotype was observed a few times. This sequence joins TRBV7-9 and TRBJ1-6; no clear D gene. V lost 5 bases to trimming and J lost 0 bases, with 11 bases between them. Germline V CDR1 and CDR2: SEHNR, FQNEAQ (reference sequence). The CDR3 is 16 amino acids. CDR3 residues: CASSGLSSSYNSPLHF. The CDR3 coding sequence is TGTGCCAGCAGCGGACTCTCGAGCTCCTATAATTCACCCCTCCACTTT.

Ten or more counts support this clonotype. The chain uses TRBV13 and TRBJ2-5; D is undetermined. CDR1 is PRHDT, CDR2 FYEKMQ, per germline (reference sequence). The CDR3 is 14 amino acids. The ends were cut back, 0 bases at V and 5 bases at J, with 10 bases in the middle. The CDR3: CASSLGVGLETQYF. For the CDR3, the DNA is TGTGCCAGCAGCTTAGGTGTAGGGTTGGAGACCCAGTACTTC.

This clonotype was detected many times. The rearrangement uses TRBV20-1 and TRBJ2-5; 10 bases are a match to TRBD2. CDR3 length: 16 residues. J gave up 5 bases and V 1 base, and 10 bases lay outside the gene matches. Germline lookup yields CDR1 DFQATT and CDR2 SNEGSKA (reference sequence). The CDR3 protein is CSARGSLAGVLETQYF. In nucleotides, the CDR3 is TGCAGTGCTAGAGGCTCCCTAGCGGGAGTGTTGGAGACCCAGTACTTC.

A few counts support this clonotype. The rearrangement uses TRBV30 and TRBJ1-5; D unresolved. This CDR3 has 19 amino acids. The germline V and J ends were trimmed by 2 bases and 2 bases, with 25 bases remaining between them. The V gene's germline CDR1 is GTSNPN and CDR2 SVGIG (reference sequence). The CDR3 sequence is CAWSLSGRDFWSGNQPQHF. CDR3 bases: TGTGCCTGGAGTTTGTCCGGGCGGGATTTTTGGTCGGGCAATCAGCCCCAGCATTTT.

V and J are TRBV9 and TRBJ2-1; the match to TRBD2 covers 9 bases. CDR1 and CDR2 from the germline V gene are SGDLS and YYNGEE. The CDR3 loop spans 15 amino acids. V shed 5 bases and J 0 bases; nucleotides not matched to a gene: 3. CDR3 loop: CASSDSGSSYNEQFF. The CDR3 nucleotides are TGTGCCAGCAGTGATAGCGGGAGCTCCTACAATGAGCAGTTCTTC.

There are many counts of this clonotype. The CDR3 loop is CASSPIGGGYEQYF. In DNA form, the CDR3 reads TGTGCCAGCTCACCAATTGGGGGAGGGTACGAGCAGTACTTC. J is TRBJ2-7 and V is TRBV18; 7 nucleotides match TRBD2. The CDR3 sequence is 14 residues long. V trimming: 2 bases; J trimming: 4 bases; junction bases outside the gene matches: 5. In germline, CDR1 is KGHSH, CDR2 LQKENI.

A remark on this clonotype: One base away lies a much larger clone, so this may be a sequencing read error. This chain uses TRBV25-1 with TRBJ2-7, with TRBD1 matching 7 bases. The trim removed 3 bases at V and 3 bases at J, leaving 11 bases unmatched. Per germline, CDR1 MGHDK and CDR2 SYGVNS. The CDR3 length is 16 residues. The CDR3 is CASSDRRTGSFYEQYF. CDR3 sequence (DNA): TGTGCCAGCAGTGATCGCCGGACAGGATCTTTCTACGAGCAGTACTTC.

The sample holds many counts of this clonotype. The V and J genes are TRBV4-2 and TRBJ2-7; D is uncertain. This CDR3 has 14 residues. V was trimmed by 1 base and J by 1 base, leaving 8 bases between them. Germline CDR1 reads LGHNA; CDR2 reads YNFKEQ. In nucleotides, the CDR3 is TGTGCCAGCAGCCAAGTCGTGGAGTCCTACGAGCAGTACTTC. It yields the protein CASSQVVESYEQYF.

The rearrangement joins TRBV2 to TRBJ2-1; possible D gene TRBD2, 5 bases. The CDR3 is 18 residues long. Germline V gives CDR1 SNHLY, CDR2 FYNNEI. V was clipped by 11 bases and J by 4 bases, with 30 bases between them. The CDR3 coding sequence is TGTGCCGGCCAGAAGTTAACACTAGACCGGGTTTCTTACAATGAGCAGTTCTTC. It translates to CAGQKLTLDRVSYNEQFF.

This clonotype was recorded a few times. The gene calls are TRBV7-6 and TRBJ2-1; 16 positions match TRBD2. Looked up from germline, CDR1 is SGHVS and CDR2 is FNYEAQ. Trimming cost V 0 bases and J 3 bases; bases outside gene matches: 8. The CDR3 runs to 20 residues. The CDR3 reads CASSLARGTSGRAHYNEQFF. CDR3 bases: TGTGCCAGCAGCTTAGCGCGGGGGACTAGCGGGAGGGCCCACTACAATGAGCAGTTCTTC.

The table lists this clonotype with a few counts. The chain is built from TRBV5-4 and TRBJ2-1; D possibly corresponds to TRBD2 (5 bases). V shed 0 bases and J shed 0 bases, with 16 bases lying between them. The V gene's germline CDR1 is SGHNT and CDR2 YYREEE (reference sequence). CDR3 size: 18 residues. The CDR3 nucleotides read TGTGCCAGCAGCTTGGATGTACTCGGAGGAAGCTCCTACAATGAGCAGTTCTTC. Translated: CASSLDVLGGSSYNEQFF. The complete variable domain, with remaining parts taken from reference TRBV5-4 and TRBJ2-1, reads ETGVTQSPTHLIKTRGQQVTLRCSSQSGHNTVSWYQQALGQGPQFIFQYYREEENGRGNFPPRFSGLQFPNYSSELNVNALELDDSALYLCASSLDVLGGSSYNEQFFGPGTRLTVL.

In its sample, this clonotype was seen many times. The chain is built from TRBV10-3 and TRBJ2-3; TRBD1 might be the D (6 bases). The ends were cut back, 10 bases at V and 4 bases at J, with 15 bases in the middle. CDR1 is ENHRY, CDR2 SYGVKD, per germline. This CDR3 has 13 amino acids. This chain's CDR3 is CASEGVGSDTQYF. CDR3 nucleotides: TGTGCCAGCGAGGGGGTAGGATCAGATACGCAGTATTTT.

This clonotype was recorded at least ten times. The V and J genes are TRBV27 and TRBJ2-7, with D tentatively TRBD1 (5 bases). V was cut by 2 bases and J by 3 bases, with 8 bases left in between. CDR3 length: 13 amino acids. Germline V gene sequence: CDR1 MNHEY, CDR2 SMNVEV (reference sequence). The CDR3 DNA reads TGTGCCAGCAGTTTAGGAACAGGCTACGAGCAGTACTTC. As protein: CASSLGTGYEQYF.

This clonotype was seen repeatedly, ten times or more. The CDR3 DNA reads as TGTGCCAGCAGTCAACCGGGACAGGGGGCGTACGAGCAGTACTTC. Its translation is CASSQPGQGAYEQYF. V gene TRBV6-2 or TRBV6-3 combines with J gene TRBJ2-7; 12 nucleotides agree with TRBD1. V trimming: 5 bases; J trimming: 4 bases; junction bases outside the gene matches: 6. The germline V gene has CDR1 MNHEY and CDR2 SVGEGT. The CDR3 runs 15 residues.

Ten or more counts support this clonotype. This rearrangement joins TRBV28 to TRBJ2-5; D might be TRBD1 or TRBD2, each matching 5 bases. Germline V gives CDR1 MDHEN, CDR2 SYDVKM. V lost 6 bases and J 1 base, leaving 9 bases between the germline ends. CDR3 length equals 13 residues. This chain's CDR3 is CASRGPLQETQYF. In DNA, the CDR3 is TGTGCCAGCAGGGGACCCCTCCAAGAGACCCAGTACTTC. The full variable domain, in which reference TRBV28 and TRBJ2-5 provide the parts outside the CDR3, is DVKVTQSSRYLVKRTGEKVFLECVQDMDHENMFWYRQDPGLGLRLIYFSYDVKMKEKGDIPEGYSVSREKKERFSLILESASTNQTSMYLCASRGPLQETQYFGPGTRLLVL.

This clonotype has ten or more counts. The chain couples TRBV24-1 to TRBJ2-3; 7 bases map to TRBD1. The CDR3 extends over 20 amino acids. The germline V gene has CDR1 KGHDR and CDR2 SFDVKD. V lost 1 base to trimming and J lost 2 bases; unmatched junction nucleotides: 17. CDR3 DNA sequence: TGTGCCACCAGTGATTTTGGGACAACAGGGGTCGCGTCCCCCACAGATACGCAGTATTTT. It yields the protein CATSDFGTTGVASPTDTQYF.